The 17 T cell receptor beta chains reported below all come from one sample, sequenced in a study of blood T cell repertoires in COVID-19. Profiled with immunoSEQ multiplex PCR; TCRdb holds only in-frame clones, not every one. The sample includes 150,000 to 200,000 clones, 82% of them seen just once. The sequencing sample was made of peripheral blood. These receptor sequences come from a woman between 40 and 55 years old with COVID-19, enrolled during active disease.

The gene calls are TRBV18 and TRBJ2-3, with D possibly matching TRBD1 (5 bases). The CDR3 totals 17 residues. V was clipped by 1 base and J by 0 bases, with 14 bases between them. Germline lookup yields CDR1 KGHSH and CDR2 LQKENI. DNA for the CDR3: TGTGCCAGCTCACCACTTATTCCCCGACAGAGCACAGATACGCAGTATTTT. It codes for CASSPLIPRQSTDTQYF.

A single count supports this clone. The chain joins TRBV5-4 to TRBJ1-2, with 7 bases matching TRBD1. The germline gives CDR1 SGHNT, CDR2 YYREEE (reference sequence). V shed 4 bases, J shed 8 bases, and the junction held 5 bases outside the gene matches. This CDR3 contains 12 residues. CDR3 region: CASSQSTGGYTF. CDR3 coding DNA: TGTGCCAGCAGCCAATCGACAGGGGGCTACACCTTC.

V is TRBV18 and J is TRBJ2-7, with 7 bases fitting TRBD1. There are 15 residues in the CDR3. V was clipped by 3 bases and J by 4 bases; unmatched bases: 9. CDR1 is KGHSH, CDR2 LQKENI, per germline. The DNA for the CDR3 is TGTGCCAGCTCACCTAAGACAGGGTCCGTATACGAGCAGTACTTC. It is translated as CASSPKTGSVYEQYF.

The rearrangement uses TRBV18 and TRBJ2-3; maybe TRBD2 (6 bases). V was shortened by 2 bases and J by 6 bases, with 18 bases between the two germline ends. CDR3 length: 16 residues. Germline V gene data show CDR1 as KGHSH and CDR2 as LQKENI. The chain's CDR3 is CASSPRRGFGGDTQYF. The CDR3, as DNA: TGTGCCAGCTCACCAAGGAGGGGTTTTGGAGGGGATACGCAGTATTTT.

This clone was found once. The rearrangement links TRBV7-2 to TRBJ2-5, with TRBD2 identical over 9 bases. CDR3 size: 15 residues. V was clipped by 4 bases and J by 5 bases; unmatched bases: 8. The germline V gene has CDR1 SGHTA and CDR2 FQGNSA. For the CDR3, the DNA is TGTGCCAGCAGCTCCTGGGGCGGGAGGGGTGAGACCCAGTACTTC. As protein: CASSSWGGRGETQYF.

This clone appeared once. The V call is TRBV7-2, the J call TRBJ1-1; D is possibly TRBD1 (6 bases). The CDR3 length is 13 residues. V was trimmed by 5 bases and J by 1 base, leaving 8 bases between them. The germline CDR1 and CDR2 sequences are SGHTA and FQGNSA. This CDR3 is CASSRGQNTEAFF. CDR3 sequence (DNA): TGTGCCAGCAGCCGGGGACAGAACACTGAAGCTTTCTTT.

Remarks on this clone: Sequence at one end of the junction differs from germline and may be a read error. The CDR3 DNA reads as TGTGCCAGCAGGGAAGCAAGGTTGTCTAGCGGGATCGGGGAGCTGTTTTTT. This encodes CASREARLSSGIGELFF. The chain recombines TRBV2 with TRBJ2-2, with 9 bases lining up with TRBD2. This CDR3 is 17 amino acids long. Germline CDR1 is SNHLY and CDR2 is FYNNEI.

The V call is TRBV5-4, the J call TRBJ2-7, with 9 bases aligning to TRBD2. The germline V gene has CDR1 SGHNT and CDR2 YYREEE (reference sequence). CDR3 length: 15 residues. Trimming took 0 bases from V and 1 from J; bases not matched to a gene: 2. In DNA, the CDR3 is TGTGCCAGCAGCTTGGGACTAGCGGAATCCTACGAGCAGTACTTC. It specifies CASSLGLAESYEQYF. The full variable domain, its missing parts supplied by reference TRBV5-4 and TRBJ2-7, is ETGVTQSPTHLIKTRGQQVTLRCSSQSGHNTVSWYQQALGQGPQFIFQYYREEENGRGNFPPRFSGLQFPNYSSELNVNALELDDSALYLCASSLGLAESYEQYFGPGTRLTVT.

The chain recombines TRBV3-1 (or the pseudogene TRBV3-2) with TRBJ2-2; 8 bases match TRBD1. This CDR3 region has 14 residues. The V gene end was trimmed by 7 bases and the J gene end by 5 bases; junction bases not matched to a gene: 6. Germline CDR1 LGHDT, CDR2 YNNKEL (reference sequence). CDR3 residues: CASKKTGETGELFF. In DNA form, the CDR3 reads TGTGCCAGCAAAAAGACAGGGGAAACCGGGGAGCTGTTTTTT.

The chain is built from TRBV5-1 and TRBJ2-3, with 10 bases that match TRBD2. Germline V gene lookup returns CDR1 SGHRS and CDR2 YFSETQ. After removal of 2 bases from V and 0 bases from J, the junction contained 6 bases not matched to a gene. The CDR3 is 17 residues long. In nucleotides, the CDR3 is TGCGCCAGCAGCTTCGAGCGGGAGGGCCTGAGCACAGATACGCAGTATTTT. It encodes CASSFEREGLSTDTQYF.

V gene TRBV6-5 combines with J gene TRBJ1-1; 7 nucleotides line up with TRBD1. CDR1 is MNHEY, CDR2 SVGAGI, per germline. CDR3 size: 14 residues. V shed 6 bases, J shed 7 bases, and the junction held 11 bases outside the gene matches. CDR3 residues: CASRGLRGVVEAFF. The CDR3 coding sequence is TGTGCCAGCAGGGGGCTCAGGGGGGTTGTTGAAGCTTTCTTT.

The sample holds a few counts of this clone. The genes are TRBV7-2 and TRBJ1-2; 8 bases map to TRBD1. CDR1 and CDR2 (germline): SGHTA, FQGNSA. This CDR3 has 18 amino acids. V was pared by 0 bases and J by 7 bases, with 16 bases of the junction left unmatched. The CDR3 is CASSLATQQIRGRGGYTF. CDR3 DNA: TGTGCCAGCAGCTTAGCGACTCAACAAATCAGGGGGCGCGGTGGCTACACCTTC.

V is TRBV4-1 and J is TRBJ2-3, with a weak D call TRBD1 (5 bases). V was cut by 6 bases and J by 3 bases, with 13 bases left in between. The CDR3 has 14 amino acids. Per germline, CDR1 MGHRA and CDR2 YSYEKL. For the CDR3, the DNA is TGCGCCAGCAGACCCAGGGAACGGACAGATACGCAGTATTTT. It is translated as CASRPRERTDTQYF.

The rearrangement joins TRBV28 to TRBJ2-5; a possible D gene is TRBD1 (6 bases). CDR1 and CDR2 (germline): MDHEN, SYDVKM. The CDR3 runs to 16 residues. V was pared by 10 bases and J by 9 bases, with 30 bases between. CDR3 in amino acids: CATWGARIGGRMAQYF. The CDR3 DNA follows: TGTGCCACGTGGGGAGCGCGTATTGGGGGCCGGATGGCCCAGTACTTC. Together with reference TRBV28 and TRBJ2-5, the CDR3 gives the full variable domain: DVKVTQSSRYLVKRTGEKVFLECVQDMDHENMFWYRQDPGLGLRLIYFSYDVKMKEKGDIPEGYSVSREKKERFSLILESASTNQTSMYLCATWGARIGGRMAQYFGPGTRLLVL.

This clone was counted a single time. The rearrangement links TRBV19 to TRBJ1-5; D is perhaps TRBD1 (6 bases). The V end lost 5 bases, the J end lost 4 bases, and 12 bases lay between the germline ends. The V gene's germline CDR1 is LNHDA and CDR2 SQIVND (reference sequence). CDR3 length: 14 amino acids. The CDR3 region is CASSLTGPNQPQHF. The CDR3 nucleotides read TGTGCCAGTAGTCTAACAGGGCCTAATCAGCCCCAGCATTTT.

This chain links TRBV18 with TRBJ1-2, with 8 bases matching TRBD1. V shed 3 bases and J 1 base; nucleotides not matched to a gene: 1. This CDR3 has 14 residues. Per the germline V gene, CDR1 is KGHSH and CDR2 is LQKENI. The CDR3 DNA follows: TGTGCCAGCTCACCGGGACAGGATAACTATGGCTACACCTTC. Residues: CASSPGQDNYGYTF.

This clone has more than one count but fewer than ten. This chain uses TRBV19 with TRBJ1-1, with D possibly being TRBD1 (6 bases). There are 15 residues in the CDR3. V lost 7 bases and J lost 0, with 15 bases in between. Germline CDR1 LNHDA, CDR2 SQIVND (reference sequence). CDR3 nucleotides: TGTGCCAGTACGGACAGCCCCACTATGAACACTGAAGCTTTCTTT. This sequence encodes CASTDSPTMNTEAFF.